The rows below give T cell receptor beta chains drawn from one sample of a study of beta chain features in type 1 diabetes. The table came from immunoSEQ multiplex PCR; TCRdb's copy has only in-frame clones and leaves some out. The sample yields around 160,000 clones, around 63% seen once. The specimen sequenced was naive CD4+ T cells from blood. The receptors derive from a young man with type 1 diabetes. CDR3s include the opening cysteine and the closing phenylalanine or tryptophan.

CDR3: CAWSSTRTSGDHGEQFF
V: TRBV30

CDR3: CAWRTGVDRTQYF
V: TRBV30

CDR3: CASSLGAESHRTDTQYF
V: TRBV7-2

CDR3: CASSVDSNYGYTF
V: TRBV9

CDR3: CASSLRVRGNSPLHF
V: TRBV7-2

CDR3: CASSLGSESYEQYF
V: TRBV7-2

CDR3: CASSEGTGGQPQHF
V: TRBV2

CDR3: CASSPRGEDGYTF
V: TRBV6-6

CDR3: CASSPFRDLSQPQHF
V: TRBV6-5

CDR3: CAWSDRGGQPQHF
V: TRBV30

CDR3: CASSTVESGRSTDTQYF
V: TRBV7-9

CDR3: CASSLLGQETQYF
V: TRBV27

CDR3: CASSPVTGGTQYF
V: TRBV7-7

CDR3: CSASRTDTQYF
V: TRBV20-1

CDR3: CASSSPGTSYEQYF
V: TRBV6-6

CDR3: CASRSGLNSPLHF
V: TRBV28

CDR3: CAISEWDSSYEQYF
V: TRBV10-3

CDR3: CASSQDRELDNSPLHF
V: TRBV4-1

CDR3: CSVGPAGVNTEAFF
V: TRBV29-1

CDR3: CATSRDQADTQYF
V: TRBV15

CDR3: CASSPGQAQETQYF
V: TRBV7-2

CDR3: CASNPDSNTEAFF
V: TRBV2

CDR3: CASSLGQGETQYF
V: TRBV13

CDR3: CASSRTSGWSTDTQYF
V: TRBV13

CDR3: CASTRGGEGIQYF
V: TRBV11-2

CDR3: CSVDGPREAFF
V: TRBV29-1